The following is a TCR beta chain sequence with its context. Its antigen remains unknown. Assay used: immunoSEQ multiplex PCR; TCRdb lists only in-frame clones, some missing. The data contain some 2,400,000 clones, 95% of them seen just once; the ten biggest clones take up around 0.13%. Every contributor of samples was a Caucasian grown-up residing in Nashville, Tennessee. This sample is drawn from a study of shared clonotypes between healthy human individuals. Study outcomes and limitations: What rarefaction showed was incomplete sorted-subset sequencing despite large depth. When compared with the clonotypes that were shared by all four sorted-subset donors, the non-shared clonotypes turned out to have lower generation probabilities. Only a few donors were included, so the genetic and exposure-history diversity represented was limited.

V lost 2 bases to trimming and J lost 2 bases, with 11 bases between them. This CDR3 is 15 amino acids long. Germline V lookup: CDR1 MNHNS, CDR2 SASEGT. The receptor comes from a young man in good health. Sequencing used naive CD4+ T cells sorted from blood. Subset reported: CD45RA+ positively selected. This chain links TRBV6-1 with TRBJ2-3, with a weak D call TRBD2 (6 bases). CDR3 amino acids: CASSELGGVTDTQYF. As DNA, the CDR3 is TGTGCCAGCAGTGAACTCGGGGGTGTCACAGATACGCAGTATTTT.